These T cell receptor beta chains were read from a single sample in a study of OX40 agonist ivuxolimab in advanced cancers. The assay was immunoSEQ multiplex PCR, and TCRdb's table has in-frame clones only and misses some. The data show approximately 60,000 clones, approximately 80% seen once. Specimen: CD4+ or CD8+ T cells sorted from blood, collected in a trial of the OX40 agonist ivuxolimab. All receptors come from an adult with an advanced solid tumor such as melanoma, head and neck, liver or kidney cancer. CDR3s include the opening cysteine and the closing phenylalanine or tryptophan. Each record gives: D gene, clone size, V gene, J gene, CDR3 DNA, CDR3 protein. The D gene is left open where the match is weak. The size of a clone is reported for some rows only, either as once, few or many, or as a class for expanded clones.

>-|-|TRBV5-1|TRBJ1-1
TGCGCCAGCAGCCCCCGATCCACAGGGTATGAAAAGGGCACTGAAGCTTTCTTT
CASSPRSTGYEKGTEAFF
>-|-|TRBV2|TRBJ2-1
TGTGCCAGCAGTGAGTACAATGAGCAGTTCTTC
CASSEYNEQFF
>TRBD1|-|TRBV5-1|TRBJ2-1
TGCGCCAGCAGCATCTCCGGGACAGTGAAAACGGATGAGCAGTTCTTC
CASSISGTVKTDEQFF
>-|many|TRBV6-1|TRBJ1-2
TGTGCCAGCAGTGAATTGTTAAGTGGGGCCTATGGCTACACCTTC
CASSELLSGAYGYTF
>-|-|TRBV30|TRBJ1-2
TGTGCCTGGAGTGTAACAGGCCCGTTTTCTGGCTACACCTTC
CAWSVTGPFSGYTF
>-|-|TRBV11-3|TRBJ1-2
TGTGCCAGCAGCTTGGGGGCAGCACGGTTC
CASSLGAARF
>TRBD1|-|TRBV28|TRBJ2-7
TGTGCCAGCAGTCTCCCGACAGGGTACTCCTACGAGCAGTACTTC
CASSLPTGYSYEQYF
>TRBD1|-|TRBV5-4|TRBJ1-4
TGTGCCAGCAGCAGGGACAGGGCCTCAACCGGAAAACTGTTTTTT
CASSRDRASTGKLFF
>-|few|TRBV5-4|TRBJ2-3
TGTGCCAGCAGCTCCCCGGCAGGGGCAGATACGCAGTATTTT
CASSSPAGADTQYF
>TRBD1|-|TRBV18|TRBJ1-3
TGTGCCAGCTCCCAGGGGGTCTCTGGAAACACCATATATTTT
CASSQGVSGNTIYF
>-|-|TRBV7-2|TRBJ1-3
TGTGCCAGCAGCTTAGGACTGGGCTCTGGAAACACCATATATTTT
CASSLGLGSGNTIYF
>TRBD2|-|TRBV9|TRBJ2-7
TGTGCCAGCAGCGGAGCCGGGACTAGCGTTTACGAGCAGTACTTC
CASSGAGTSVYEQYF
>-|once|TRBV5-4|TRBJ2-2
TGTGCCAGCAGCGGGGGGGGCCGCACCGGGGAGCTGTTTTTT
CASSGGGRTGELFF
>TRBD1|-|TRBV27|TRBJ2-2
TGTGCCAGCAGTTTAGGGACAGGGAGCACCGGGGAGCTGTTTTTT
CASSLGTGSTGELFF
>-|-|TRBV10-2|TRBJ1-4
TGCGCCAGCAGTGAAGGACAGAACTATAATGAAAAACTGTTTTTT
CASSEGQNYNEKLFF
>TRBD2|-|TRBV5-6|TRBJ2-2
TGTGCCAGCAGCTTGGTTGGTCCTAGCGGGGGCCCTAGATCCGGGGAGCTGTTTTTT
CASSLVGPSGGPRSGELFF
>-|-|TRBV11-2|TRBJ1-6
TGTGCCAGCAGTTCGCTGGACAGAGACTATTCACCCCTCCACTTT
CASSSLDRDYSPLHF
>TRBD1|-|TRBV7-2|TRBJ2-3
TGTGCCAGCAGCCGAGACAGGGGACTGTCAGATACGCAGTATTTT
CASSRDRGLSDTQYF
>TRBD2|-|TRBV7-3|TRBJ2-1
TGTGCCAGCAGCTTGGGGACTAGCGTCCAAAATGAGCAGTTCTTC
CASSLGTSVQNEQFF
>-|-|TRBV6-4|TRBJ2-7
TGTGCCAGCAGTGACTCCCGGGGGAAGCGGGACAATCAGGAGCAGTACTTC
CASSDSRGKRDNQEQYF
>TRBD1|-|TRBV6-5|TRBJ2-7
TGTGCCAGCAGTAATACAGGGGGCCCGTTCGAGCAGTACTTC
CASSNTGGPFEQYF
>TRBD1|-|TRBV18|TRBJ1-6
TGTGCCAGCTCACTAAAAGCAGGGGGCGATTCACCCCTCCACTTT
CASSLKAGGDSPLHF
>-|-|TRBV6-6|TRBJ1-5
TGTGCCAGCAGTTACTCTGGCGGATTAAGGCCCCAGCATTTT
CASSYSGGLRPQHF
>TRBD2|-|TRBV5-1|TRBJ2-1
TGCGCCAGCAGCTCGTTAGCGGGAAATGAGCAGTTCTTC
CASSSLAGNEQFF
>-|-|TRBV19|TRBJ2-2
TGTGCCAGTAGTAATCTTCTGGCAGGGGTGAACACCGGGGAGCTGTTTTTT
CASSNLLAGVNTGELFF
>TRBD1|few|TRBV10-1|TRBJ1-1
TGCGCCAGCAGTGAGCCCGGGACAGGGATGTCTGAAGCTTTCTTT
CASSEPGTGMSEAFF
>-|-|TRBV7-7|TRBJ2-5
TGTGCCAGCAGCCCCAGGGGAGAGACCCAGTACTTC
CASSPRGETQYF
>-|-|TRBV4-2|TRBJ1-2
TGTGCCAGCAGCCAAGACAGGGGAGACTACTATGGCTACACCTTC
CASSQDRGDYYGYTF
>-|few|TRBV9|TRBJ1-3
TGTGCCAGCAGCGTATTCATGGCTGCCAGCTCTGGAAACACCATATATTTT
CASSVFMAASSGNTIYF
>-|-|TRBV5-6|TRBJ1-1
TGTGCCAGCAGCTTAGGGTACCAGGGTGGCACTGAAGCTTTCTTT
CASSLGYQGGTEAFF
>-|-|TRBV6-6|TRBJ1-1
TGTGCCAGCACTCCCGGGGGCAGCATGAACACTGAAGCTTTCTTT
CASTPGGSMNTEAFF
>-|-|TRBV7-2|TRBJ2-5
TGTGCCAGCAGCAGGGGGGGGCTTCAAGAGACCCAGTACTTC
CASSRGGLQETQYF
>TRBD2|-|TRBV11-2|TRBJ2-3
TGTGCCACTTCGACTAGCCCCAGCACAGATACGCAGTATTTT
CATSTSPSTDTQYF
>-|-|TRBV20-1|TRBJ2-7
TGCAGTGCTAGAGGCAGAACCGAGCAGTACTTC
CSARGRTEQYF
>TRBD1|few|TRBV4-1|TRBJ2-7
TGCGCCAGCAGCCAAGTTTTTTCGGGACAGCGGACCTACGAGCAGTACTTC
CASSQVFSGQRTYEQYF
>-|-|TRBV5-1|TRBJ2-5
TGCGCCAGCAGCCTACAGGGTGAGAAAGAGACCCAGTACTTC
CASSLQGEKETQYF
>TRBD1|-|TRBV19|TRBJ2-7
TGTGCCAGCACGGGTTCGTGGGGACAGGGGTCCTACGAGCAGTACTTC
CASTGSWGQGSYEQYF
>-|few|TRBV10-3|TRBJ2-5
TGTGCCATCAGTGTGGGAAGGGACGAGACCCAGTACTTC
CAISVGRDETQYF